This T cell receptor (beta chain) derives from a study of yellow fever vaccine responses in identical twins. With V trimmed by 4 bases and J by 6 bases, 12 bases remained unmatched. Germline V CDR1 and CDR2: KGHSH, LQKENI. This CDR3 spans 17 amino acids. MiXCR, applied by TCRdb to the RT-PCR reads, yields one record per CDR3 protein. The data contain 15,000 to 20,000 distinct CDR3 sequences, approximately 70% of them singletons. A remark on this clonotype: What it recognizes is unknown.

Whole-study results and caveats: Vaccine-induced T cell responses in twins were reportedly observed to appear partly convergent, partly personalized.

The sequence was obtained from a woman under 30 who received the yellow fever vaccine. This rearrangement joins TRBV18 to TRBJ2-3, with 11 bases lining up with TRBD2. The sequenced sample was T cells from blood (PBMCs), unsorted or a sorted subset (not recorded which), obtained before or after yellow fever vaccination (not recorded which). CDR3 bases: TGTGCCAGCTCACAGCAATACCCGGGACTAGCGGAGGATACGCAGTATTTT. Translated, it gives CASSQQYPGLAEDTQYF.